The 20 T cell receptor beta chains below come from one sample, sequenced in a study of blood T cell repertoires in COVID-19. Measured with immunoSEQ multiplex PCR; TCRdb has only the in-frame clones, and not every one. This table has about 260,000 clones, approximately 87% appearing once. The sample comprised peripheral blood. These receptors were obtained from a woman in her forties who had recovered from COVID-19.

This chain connects TRBV29-1 to TRBJ1-2, with no clear D. Germline-derived CDR1 and CDR2 are SQVTM and ANQGSEA. V was shortened by 6 bases and J by 7 bases, with 12 bases between the two germline ends. The length of the CDR3 is 11 residues. The CDR3 coding sequence is TGCAGCGTGGCCCGGGAGAGTGGCTACACCTTC. It codes for CSVARESGYTF.

This chain joins TRBV7-9 and TRBJ2-1; 9 bases are a match to TRBD1. The length of the CDR3 is 15 residues. Germline loops: CDR1 SEHNR, CDR2 FQNEAQ (reference sequence). Trimming removed 6 bases from V and 7 bases from J; junction bases left unmatched: 10. The CDR3 protein is CASRSWGQGWNEQFF. The DNA for the CDR3 is TGTGCCAGCAGATCCTGGGGACAGGGATGGAATGAGCAGTTCTTC.

The J gene is TRBJ1-1, the V gene TRBV5-1; 8 positions agree with TRBD1. Per the germline V gene, CDR1 is SGHRS and CDR2 is YFSETQ. V dropped 5 bases and J dropped 1; count of bases not matched to a gene: 4. This CDR3 is built from 14 residues. CDR3 coding DNA: TGCGCCAGCAGGGACAGGGCGACGAACACTGAAGCTTTCTTT. Its protein product is CASRDRATNTEAFF.

The rearrangement links TRBV9 to TRBJ2-7, with TRBD1 matching 7 bases. J lost 0 bases, V lost 3 bases, and 6 bases had no gene match. The CDR3 spans 15 residues. Germline loops: CDR1 SGDLS, CDR2 YYNGEE. Written as DNA, the CDR3 is TGTGCCAGCAGCGCCTCCGGGACAGTCTCCTACGAGCAGTACTTC. This translates into CASSASGTVSYEQYF.

This chain joins TRBV9 and TRBJ2-1, with D possibly TRBD2 on 7 matching bases. Per the germline V gene, CDR1 is SGDLS and CDR2 is YYNGEE. V was clipped by 4 bases and J by 9 bases, with 20 bases between them. This CDR3 region has 15 residues. For the CDR3, the DNA is TGTGCCAGCAGCCTAATGGGGGGGCCCCGCAGTGAGCAGTTCTTC. This translates into CASSLMGGPRSEQFF.

The rearrangement uses TRBV7-9 and TRBJ2-4, with D maybe TRBD1 (6 bases). Trimming removed 1 base from V and 0 bases from J, with 16 bases in between. This CDR3 contains 18 residues. The V gene's germline CDR1 is SEHNR and CDR2 FQNEAQ (reference sequence). In DNA form, the CDR3 reads TGTGCCAGCAGCTTAGTCGCCGGGACACTGTTAGCCAAAAACATTCAGTACTTC. Translation gives CASSLVAGTLLAKNIQYF.

J is TRBJ2-3 and V is TRBV3-1 (or the pseudogene TRBV3-2); TRBD2 agrees at 9 bases. The V and J ends lost 4 bases and 1 base, in that order; junction bases with no gene match: 9. The CDR3 runs to 17 residues. Germline lookup yields CDR1 LGHDT and CDR2 YNNKEL (reference sequence). CDR3 residues: CASSPLAGRVGTDTQYF. The CDR3 DNA reads TGTGCCAGCAGCCCCCTAGCGGGGCGAGTGGGCACAGATACGCAGTATTTT.

V gene TRBV2 combines with J gene TRBJ1-2, with unresolved D. Trimming pared 4 bases from V and 8 bases from J, leaving 17 bases between. Germline V gives CDR1 SNHLY, CDR2 FYNNEI. This CDR3 spans 14 amino acids. CDR3 nucleotides: TGTGCCAGCAGTGGAGGGCGGGCCTATGAGGGCTACACCTTC. Protein: CASSGGRAYEGYTF.

V gene TRBV11-2 combines with J gene TRBJ2-7; D perhaps matches TRBD2 (5 bases). Germline CDR1 and CDR2: SGHAT and FQNNGV. Trimming shortened V by 5 bases and J by 3 bases, and 11 bases separated the two germline ends. The CDR3 length is 13 residues. Written as DNA, the CDR3 is TGTGCCAGCAGCCCGGGAAGCCGCTACGAGCAGTACTTC. Encoded protein: CASSPGSRYEQYF.

This chain joins TRBV2 and TRBJ1-2; 7 bases align to TRBD1. CDR1 is SNHLY, CDR2 FYNNEI, per germline. After removal of 5 bases from V and 5 bases from J, the junction contained 8 bases not matched to a gene. The CDR3 spans 14 residues. In DNA, the CDR3 is TGTGCCAGCAGTTTCAATGACAGGGAATATGGCTACACCTTC. It codes for CASSFNDREYGYTF.

The chain is built from TRBV5-6 and TRBJ1-2; D ambiguous. V lost 2 bases and J lost 0, with 8 bases in between. Germline CDR1 and CDR2: SGHDT and YYEEEE. The CDR3 loop spans 14 amino acids. CDR3 loop: CASSLGSANYGYTF. The CDR3 DNA sequence: TGTGCCAGCAGCTTAGGCAGCGCTAACTATGGCTACACCTTC.

V and J are TRBV6-4 and TRBJ2-4, with TRBD1 identical over 8 bases. Trimming at V came to 5 bases and at J to 0 bases, leaving 6 bases not matched to a gene. The germline gives CDR1 MRHNA, CDR2 SNTAGT. This CDR3 is 16 amino acids long. The CDR3 nucleotides read TGTGCCAGCAGTTTTCAGGGGGCCTTAGCCAAAAACATTCAGTACTTC. This sequence encodes CASSFQGALAKNIQYF.

This clone was detected only once. The chain is built from TRBV6-2 or TRBV6-3 and TRBJ1-5; TRBD1 agrees at 10 bases. With V trimmed by 4 bases and J by 7 bases, 7 bases remained unmatched. The CDR3 is made up of 15 amino acids. The germline V gene encodes CDR1 MNHEY and CDR2 SVGEGT. The CDR3 coding sequence is TGTGCCAGCAGTTCAAAGACAGGGGGCGGACAGCCCCAGCATTTT. This gives the protein CASSSKTGGGQPQHF.

This clone turned up a few times. This chain links TRBV6-5 with TRBJ1-3; D uncertain. The CDR3 covers 15 residues. V was pared by 3 bases and J by 6 bases, with 15 bases between. Germline V gene data show CDR1 as MNHEY and CDR2 as SVGAGI. The CDR3 region is CASSYSRSVENTIYF. CDR3 DNA sequence: TGTGCCAGCAGTTATTCTCGGTCTGTTGAAAACACCATATATTTT.

This chain links TRBV6-5 with TRBJ2-1; 11 nucleotides match TRBD2. V shed 6 bases, J shed 10 bases, and the junction held 11 bases outside the gene matches. CDR1 is MNHEY and CDR2 is SVGAGI in the germline V gene. CDR3 length equals 15 residues. The CDR3 reads CASRPTSGGRIEQFF. As DNA, the CDR3 is TGTGCCAGCAGACCCACTAGCGGGGGTCGAATAGAGCAGTTCTTC.

CDR3 in DNA: TGTGCCAGCAGCTACACAGGGCCCAACTCCTACGAGCAGTACTTC. It yields the protein CASSYTGPNSYEQYF. This chain uses TRBV5-5 with TRBJ2-7; tentatively, D is TRBD1 (6 bases). The germline CDR1 and CDR2 sequences are SGHKS and YYEKEE (reference sequence). The CDR3 totals 15 residues. The V end lost 3 bases, the J end lost 0 bases, and 13 bases lay between the germline ends.

The V and J genes are TRBV6-5 and TRBJ1-1, with D possibly TRBD1 on 6 matching bases. In germline, CDR1 is MNHEY, CDR2 SVGAGI. Trimming pared 3 bases from V and 5 bases from J, leaving 16 bases between. The length of the CDR3 is 15 residues. CDR3 region: CASSYANREGTEAFF. CDR3 sequence (DNA): TGTGCCAGCAGTTATGCGAACAGGGAGGGGACTGAAGCTTTCTTT.

The chain links TRBV6-5 to TRBJ1-2, with 12 bases aligning to TRBD1. Germline V gene data show CDR1 as MNHEY and CDR2 as SVGAGI. The V segment lost 6 bases and the J segment 5 bases; nucleotides outside the gene matches: 7. This CDR3 comprises 15 residues. The CDR3: CASRHRDRGLYGYTF. For the CDR3, the DNA is TGTGCCAGCAGACACCGGGACAGGGGGCTTTATGGCTACACCTTC.

The rearrangement links TRBV18 to TRBJ2-7; D perhaps matches TRBD1 (6 bases). CDR3 size: 16 residues. Germline CDR1 and CDR2: KGHSH and LQKENI. V lost 5 bases, J lost 2 bases, and 19 bases lay in between. CDR3 DNA sequence: TGTGCCAGCTCAGGGACCGGGACACCCCTGGCCTACGAGCAGTACTTC. Translation: CASSGTGTPLAYEQYF.

This clone has a single count. The chain has TRBV19 and TRBJ2-3; a weak D match, TRBD1 (5 bases). This CDR3 contains 14 residues. Germline loops: CDR1 LNHDA, CDR2 SQIVND (reference sequence). Between the trimmed V and J ends, which lost 5 bases and 0 bases, there was a span of 9 bases. CDR3 residues: CASSARVSTDTQYF. The CDR3 DNA reads TGTGCCAGTAGTGCCAGGGTTAGCACAGATACGCAGTATTTT.